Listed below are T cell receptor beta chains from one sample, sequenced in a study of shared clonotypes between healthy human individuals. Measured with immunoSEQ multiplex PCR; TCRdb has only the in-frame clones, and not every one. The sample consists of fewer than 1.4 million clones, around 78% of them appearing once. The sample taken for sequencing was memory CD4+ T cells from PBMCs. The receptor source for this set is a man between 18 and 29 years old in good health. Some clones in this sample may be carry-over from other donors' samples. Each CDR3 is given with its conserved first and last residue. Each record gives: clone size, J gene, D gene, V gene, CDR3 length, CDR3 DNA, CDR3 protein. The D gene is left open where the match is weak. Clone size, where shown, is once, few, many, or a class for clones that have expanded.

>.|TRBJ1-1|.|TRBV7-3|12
TGTGCCAGCAGCCCCAAACGAACTGAAGCTTTCTTT
CASSPKRTEAFF
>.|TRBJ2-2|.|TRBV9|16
TGTGCCAGCAGCGTAGGTTCTCAGGGGCTGCCCGGGGAGCTGTTTTTT
CASSVGSQGLPGELFF
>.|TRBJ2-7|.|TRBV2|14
TGTGCCAGCAGTGAAGGGCTCCGCTCCTACGAGCAGTACTTC
CASSEGLRSYEQYF
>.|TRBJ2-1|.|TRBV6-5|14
TGTGCCAGCAGTTACTTCAGGGGCTACAATGAGCAGTTCTTC
CASSYFRGYNEQFF
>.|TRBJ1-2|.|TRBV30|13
TGTGCCTCGCAAAATACAGGGAGCTATGGCTACACCTTC
CASQNTGSYGYTF
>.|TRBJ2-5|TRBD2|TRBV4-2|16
TGTGCCAGCAGCCAAGATAGCCTAGCGGGAGGAGAGACCCAGTACTTC
CASSQDSLAGGETQYF
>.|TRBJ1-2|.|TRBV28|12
TGTGCCAGCAGTTTATCAAACTATGGCTACACCTTC
CASSLSNYGYTF
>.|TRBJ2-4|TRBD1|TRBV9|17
TGTGCCAGCAGCGGACAGGGGACGGGGTTCGCCAAAAACATTCAGTACTTC
CASSGQGTGFAKNIQYF
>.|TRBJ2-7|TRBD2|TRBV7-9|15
TGTGCCAGCAGCTCTAGCGGACTAAGCTCCTACGAGCAGTACTTC
CASSSSGLSSYEQYF
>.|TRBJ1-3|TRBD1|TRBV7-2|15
TGTGCCAGCAGCTCCCAGACAGGGGCTGGAAACACCATATATTTT
CASSSQTGAGNTIYF
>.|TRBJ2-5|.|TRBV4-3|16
TGCGCCAGCAGCCAAGACCCGATATCCCGAGGGGAGACCCAGTACTTC
CASSQDPISRGETQYF
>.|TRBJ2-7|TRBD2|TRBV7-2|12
TGTGCCAGCAGCCCGGGACTAGACGAGCAGTACTTC
CASSPGLDEQYF
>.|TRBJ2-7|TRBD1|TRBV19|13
TGTGCCAGTAGTCCAGAGGACAGGTACGAGCAGTACTTC
CASSPEDRYEQYF
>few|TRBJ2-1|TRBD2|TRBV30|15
TGTGCCTGGAGTGTACGTAGCGGGAGTTACAATGAGCAGTTCTTC
CAWSVRSGSYNEQFF
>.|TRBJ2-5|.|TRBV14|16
TGTGCCAGCAGCTCCTACCCCCGGGGGACGGGAGAGACCCAGTACTTC
CASSSYPRGTGETQYF
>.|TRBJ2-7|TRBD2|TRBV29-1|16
TGCAGCGTCGTTGAAGCTAGCGGGAGGGCCTGGTGGGAGCAGTACTTC
CSVVEASGRAWWEQYF
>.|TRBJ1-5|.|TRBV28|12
TGTGCCAGCACTCCCCGCGATCAGCCCCAGCATTTT
CASTPRDQPQHF
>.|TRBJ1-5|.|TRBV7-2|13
TGTGCCAGCAGCTTAGGCTCCTCTCAGCCCCAGCATTTT
CASSLGSSQPQHF
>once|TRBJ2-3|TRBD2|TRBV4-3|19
TGCGCCAGCAGCCAAGCGTCCGGGACTAGCGGGGGAAGCACAGATACGCAGTATTTT
CASSQASGTSGGSTDTQYF
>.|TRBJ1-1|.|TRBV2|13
TGTGCCAGCAGTGTAGGAGAGGACACTGAAGCTTTCTTT
CASSVGEDTEAFF
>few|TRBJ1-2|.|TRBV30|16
TGTGCCTCGCTCCGCAACAGGGCGAGGAATAACTATGGCTACACCTTC
CASLRNRARNNYGYTF
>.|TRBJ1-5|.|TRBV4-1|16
TGCGCCAGCAGCCAAGCCCCCGGGGACTCCTGGGAGCCCCAGCATTTT
CASSQAPGDSWEPQHF